Shown below are 16 T cell receptor beta chains from a single sample sequenced in a study of technical replicates of blood from a few donors. The assay was immunoSEQ multiplex PCR, and TCRdb's table has in-frame clones only and misses some. The repertoire includes around 13,000 clones, roughly four fifths of them detected once, and around 12% sits in the top ten. The sample taken for sequencing was PBMCs. The receptors shown here come from a human donor in good health.

The chain carries TRBV5-1 and TRBJ2-1, with 10 positions matching TRBD2. Trimming took 7 bases from V and 8 from J; bases not matched to a gene: 12. The CDR3 loop spans 15 amino acids. Germline CDR1 SGHRS, CDR2 YFSETQ. The CDR3: CASREAGGLSDEQFF. In DNA, the CDR3 is TGCGCCAGCCGGGAAGCGGGAGGGCTTTCGGATGAGCAGTTCTTC. Supplemented by reference TRBV5-1 and TRBJ2-1, the full variable domain reads KAGVTQTPRYLIKTRGQQVTLSCSPISGHRSVSWYQQTPGQGLQFLFEYFSETQRNKGNFPGRFSGRQFSNSRSEMNVSTLELGDSALYLCASREAGGLSDEQFFGPGTRLTVL.

This clone was observed a single time. The gene calls are TRBV27 and TRBJ2-7; the match to TRBD2 covers 7 bases. Germline CDR1 and CDR2: MNHEY and SMNVEV (reference sequence). CDR3 length: 14 residues. Trimming cost V 2 bases and J 5 bases; bases outside gene matches: 6. The CDR3 spells CASSLMFGRNEQYF. The CDR3 DNA sequence: TGTGCCAGCAGTTTAATGTTCGGGAGGAACGAGCAGTACTTC.

This sequence joins TRBV30 and TRBJ1-2; TRBD1 agrees at 7 bases. The CDR3 loop spans 14 amino acids. Losses at the gene ends were 3 bases for V and 8 bases for J; bases not matched to a gene: 12. The germline CDR1 and CDR2 sequences are GTSNPN and SVGIG (reference sequence). CDR3 sequence: CAWRGLLGGGGYTF. The CDR3 nucleotides read TGTGCCTGGAGAGGTTTGTTAGGGGGCGGCGGCTACACCTTC.

The V call is TRBV27, the J call TRBJ1-2, with D tentatively TRBD1 (5 bases). V shed 5 bases and J shed 13 bases, with 20 bases lying between them. This CDR3 contains 13 residues. CDR1 and CDR2 from the germline V gene are MNHEY and SMNVEV (reference sequence). CDR3 amino acids: CASSLYPQASRTF. For the CDR3, the DNA is TGTGCCAGCAGTCTCTATCCACAGGCCTCTCGCACCTTC.

By sample share, this clone is large. Other nucleotide sequences from this sample produce the same CDR3. The chain is built from TRBV6-4 and TRBJ2-1, with 11 bases that match TRBD2. The CDR3 is 15 amino acids. Germline V gene data show CDR1 as MRHNA and CDR2 as SNTAGT. V was pared by 3 bases and J by 7 bases, with 5 bases of the junction left unmatched. CDR3 DNA: TGTGCCAGCAGTGATTCAACTAGCGGGAGTAATGAGCAGTTCTTC. Translating gives CASSDSTSGSNEQFF.

This chain joins TRBV7-9 and TRBJ1-1; D gene unclear. The CDR3 loop spans 14 amino acids. Germline-derived CDR1 and CDR2 are SEHNR and FQNEAQ (reference sequence). The V and J ends lost 9 bases and 2 bases respectively, with 16 bases between them. The CDR3 reads CASRIGSVNTEAFF. The CDR3 region has the DNA TGTGCCAGTAGAATCGGGTCTGTCAACACTGAAGCTTTCTTT.

This clone was seen only a few times. The chain recombines TRBV27 with TRBJ2-3, with TRBD2 matching 13 bases. The length of the CDR3 is 15 residues. Germline V lookup: CDR1 MNHEY, CDR2 SMNVEV (reference sequence). V dropped 6 bases and J dropped 5; count of bases not matched to a gene: 5. The CDR3 loop is CASRTSGRRVDTQYF. The CDR3 region has the DNA TGTGCCAGCAGGACTAGCGGGAGGAGGGTAGATACGCAGTATTTT.

The rearrangement links TRBV9 to TRBJ2-7; 16 bases match TRBD2. The CDR3 runs 21 residues. Germline-derived CDR1 and CDR2 are SGDLS and YYNGEE. The V segment lost 4 bases and the J segment 13 bases; nucleotides outside the gene matches: 29. The CDR3 sequence: CASSPGTSGRAFRYPLRARYF. CDR3 nucleotides: TGTGCCAGCAGCCCCGGGACTAGCGGGAGGGCATTCCGATACCCCCTACGAGCGCGATACTTC.

In this sample, this clone turned up once. CDR3 sequence (DNA): TGTGCCAGCTCAGGACAGGAGGGTCAAGAGACCCAGTACTTC. Its protein is CASSGQEGQETQYF. The chain recombines TRBV18 with TRBJ2-5, with a possible D match to TRBD1 (7 bases). Trimming shortened V by 5 bases and J by 2 bases, and 12 bases separated the two germline ends. The length of the CDR3 is 14 residues. CDR1 and CDR2 from the germline V gene are KGHSH and LQKENI.

This rearrangement joins TRBV2 to TRBJ1-2, with 7 bases identical to TRBD1. Germline CDR1 and CDR2: SNHLY and FYNNEI. The CDR3 consists of 16 residues. V was pared by 5 bases and J by 0 bases, with 9 bases of the junction left unmatched. CDR3 DNA: TGTGCCAGCAGTAATCCTACAGGGGCCGCTAACTATGGCTACACCTTC. It is translated as CASSNPTGAANYGYTF.

The chain combines TRBV20-1 with TRBJ2-7; possible D gene TRBD1, 6 bases. The CDR3 has 11 residues. Deletions cut 6 bases from V and 5 bases from J, with 11 bases between. Germline assignment: CDR1 DFQATT and CDR2 SNEGSKA (reference sequence). The CDR3 spells CSATTGNEQYF. The CDR3 coding sequence is TGCAGTGCCACTACAGGGAACGAGCAGTACTTC.

The V gene is TRBV5-5, the J gene TRBJ2-7; D might be TRBD2 (5 bases). The CDR3 extends over 19 amino acids. The germline V and J ends were trimmed by 0 bases and 5 bases, with 27 bases remaining between them. CDR1 SGHKS and CDR2 YYEKEE come from the germline V gene (reference sequence). CDR3 sequence: CASSLEAGSGRGRENEQYF. The CDR3 bases are TGTGCCAGCAGCTTGGAGGCTGGCAGCGGCCGGGGTCGAGAGAACGAGCAGTACTTC.

The chain couples TRBV11-2 to TRBJ1-4; D gene unclear. V shed 0 bases and J shed 8 bases, with 7 bases lying between them. The CDR3 is 13 amino acids. Germline-derived CDR1 and CDR2 are SGHAT and FQNNGV. The CDR3 here is CASSLDIAEKLFF. The CDR3 DNA reads TGTGCCAGCAGCTTAGATATAGCCGAAAAACTGTTTTTT.

The genes are TRBV30 and TRBJ1-4, with D tentatively TRBD1 (5 bases). V was trimmed by 3 bases and J by 8 bases, leaving 13 bases between them. CDR1 GTSNPN and CDR2 SVGIG come from the germline V gene (reference sequence). CDR3 length equals 13 residues. The CDR3 here is CAWRGGTFEKLFF. DNA of the CDR3: TGTGCCTGGAGGGGCGGGACCTTCGAAAAACTGTTTTTT.

This clone showed up just once. The chain couples TRBV13 to TRBJ2-2, with 8 nucleotides matching TRBD2. The trim removed 6 bases at V and 6 bases at J, leaving 12 bases unmatched. Germline assignment: CDR1 PRHDT and CDR2 FYEKMQ (reference sequence). This CDR3 has 16 amino acids. The CDR3 spells CASRLLGASGSGELFF. In DNA, the CDR3 is TGTGCCAGCAGACTCCTCGGGGCTAGCGGGTCCGGGGAGCTGTTTTTT.

Only a few counts were recorded for this clone. The rearrangement uses TRBV9 and TRBJ1-2; the match to TRBD1 covers 8 bases. Losses at the gene ends were 3 bases for V and 6 bases for J; bases not matched to a gene: 7. Germline loops: CDR1 SGDLS, CDR2 YYNGEE. CDR3 length equals 14 residues. The CDR3, as DNA: TGTGCCAGCAGCGGCAGGGGGCTGTGGAATGGCTACACCTTC. Translating gives CASSGRGLWNGYTF.